These T cell receptor beta chains were read from a single sample in a study of blood T cell repertoires in COVID-19. Measured with immunoSEQ multiplex PCR; TCRdb has only the in-frame clones, and not every one. The profile shows 130,000 to 150,000 clones, 70% to 90% of them singletons. Sequences were obtained from peripheral blood. These receptors were taken from a man in his sixties or seventies with acute or convalescent COVID-19. The CDR3 runs from the conserved cysteine through the conserved F or W. D genes are given only for firm matches. Size is stated for part of the rows, as once, few or many counts, or as a class when the clone is expanded.

D	J	V	size	CDR3	DNA
NA	TRBJ2-7	TRBV28	once	CASSPRRYNYEQYF	TGTGCCAGCAGCCCCCGTCGGTATAACTACGAGCAGTACTTC
NA	TRBJ1-1	TRBV6-5	NA	CASRGGVLSDEAFF	TGTGCCAGTCGGGGGGGAGTCCTCAGCGATGAAGCTTTCTTT
TRBD2	TRBJ2-1	TRBV27	NA	CASSLSISGGLNEQFF	TGTGCCAGCAGTTTATCGATAAGCGGGGGGCTCAATGAGCAGTTCTTC
TRBD1	TRBJ2-3	TRBV27	NA	CASSREGQGQSDTQYF	TGTGCCAGCAGTCGAGAAGGACAGGGGCAATCAGATACGCAGTATTTT
TRBD1	TRBJ1-1	TRBV9	once	CASSVGDRARNEAFF	TGTGCCAGCAGCGTAGGGGACAGGGCCAGGAATGAAGCTTTCTTT
NA	TRBJ2-3	TRBV27	NA	CASSFVSGSTDTQYF	TGTGCCAGCAGTTTTGTGAGCGGGAGCACAGATACGCAGTATTTT
NA	TRBJ2-7	TRBV3-1/TRBV3-2	NA	CASSSTVTYEQYF	TGTGCCAGCAGCTCTACCGTGACCTACGAGCAGTACTTC
NA	TRBJ1-3	TRBV11-2	NA	CASSLAEARSGNTIYF	TGTGCCAGCAGCTTAGCGGAGGCGAGGTCTGGAAACACCATATATTTT
TRBD1	TRBJ2-7	TRBV6-5	NA	CASSYSRTGPYEQYF	TGTGCCAGCAGTTACTCGAGGACAGGGCCCTACGAGCAGTACTTC
TRBD1	TRBJ1-4	TRBV19	NA	CASGDRGTNEKLFF	TGTGCCAGTGGGGACAGGGGGACTAATGAAAAACTGTTTTTT
NA	TRBJ1-4	TRBV25-1	NA	CASSEGGFGEKLFF	TGTGCCAGCAGTGAAGGGGGGTTCGGCGAAAAACTGTTTTTT
TRBD2	TRBJ2-7	TRBV3-1/TRBV3-2	NA	CASSSLAGAQEQYF	TGTGCCAGCAGCTCATTAGCGGGAGCGCAAGAGCAGTACTTC
TRBD1	TRBJ1-2	TRBV5-1	NA	CASSLVVGGEGGYTF	TGCGCCAGCAGCTTGGTGGTAGGGGGCGAAGGCGGCTACACCTTC
NA	TRBJ1-1	TRBV25-1	NA	CASSGGGPLGAFF	TGTGCCAGCAGTGGGGGGGGGCCTCTCGGAGCTTTCTTT
NA	TRBJ1-5	TRBV5-8	NA	CASSLAPVNQPQHF	TGTGCCAGCAGCTTGGCGCCAGTCAATCAGCCCCAGCATTTT
NA	TRBJ1-1	TRBV19	NA	CASNRGSWNTEAFF	TGTGCCAGTAATCGGGGGTCGTGGAACACTGAAGCTTTCTTT
NA	TRBJ2-1	TRBV19	once	CASSIVQGSSYNEQFF	TGTGCCAGTAGTATAGTTCAGGGGAGCTCCTACAATGAGCAGTTCTTC
NA	TRBJ2-5	TRBV5-1	NA	CASSLGSVQETQYF	TGCGCCAGCAGCTTGGGGTCAGTCCAAGAGACCCAGTACTTC
TRBD2	TRBJ2-3	TRBV30	NA	CAWSAPGLAGNTDTQYF	TGTGCCTGGAGTGCCCCGGGACTAGCGGGGAACACAGATACGCAGTATTTT
NA	TRBJ1-4	TRBV19	NA	CASSIVATNEKLFF	TGTGCCAGTAGTATCGTTGCAACTAATGAAAAACTGTTTTTT
TRBD2	TRBJ2-1	TRBV5-1	NA	CASTPSGLAGGHEQFF	TGCGCCAGCACCCCGTCGGGACTAGCGGGGGGGCATGAGCAGTTCTTC
TRBD2	TRBJ2-1	TRBV7-3	NA	CASSSRRALAGGMGREQFF	TGTGCCAGCAGCTCGCGAAGGGCTCTAGCGGGAGGGATGGGCAGGGAGCAGTTCTTC
TRBD2	TRBJ2-1	TRBV20-1	NA	CSASPTSGRINEQFF	TGCAGTGCTAGTCCGACTAGCGGGAGGATCAATGAGCAGTTCTTC
TRBD1	TRBJ2-7	TRBV6-5	NA	CASTPPGQPYEQYF	TGTGCCAGCACTCCCCCGGGACAGCCATACGAGCAGTACTTC
NA	TRBJ2-5	TRBV5-1	NA	CASSSFTIRGQETQYF	TGCGCCAGCAGTTCCTTTACCATCAGGGGCCAAGAGACCCAGTACTTC
NA	TRBJ2-2	TRBV2	NA	CASRDTSNTGELFF	TGTGCCAGCCGAGACACTTCGAACACCGGGGAGCTGTTTTTT
TRBD2	TRBJ2-1	TRBV24-1	NA	CATSDLRGRNYNEQFF	TGTGCCACCAGTGATTTGCGCGGGAGGAATTACAATGAGCAGTTCTTC
TRBD1	TRBJ1-2	TRBV5-1	NA	CASSRTGVPGYTF	TGCGCCAGCAGCCGAACAGGGGTTCCTGGCTACACCTTC
TRBD1	TRBJ2-5	TRBV5-1	once	CASSPGTGQETQYF	TGCGCCAGCAGCCCCGGGACAGGCCAAGAGACCCAGTACTTC
NA	TRBJ1-1	TRBV2	NA	CASKKGESTEAFF	TGTGCCAGCAAAAAGGGGGAATCCACTGAAGCTTTCTTT
TRBD2	TRBJ2-1	TRBV9	once	CASSASGSSYNEQFF	TGTGCCAGCAGCGCTAGCGGGAGTTCCTACAATGAGCAGTTCTTC
NA	TRBJ1-1	TRBV3-1/TRBV3-2	NA	CASSGQLNTEAFF	TGTGCCAGCAGTGGACAGTTAAACACTGAAGCTTTCTTT
TRBD2	TRBJ2-1	TRBV24-1	NA	CATSDAFGGRTYNEQFF	TGTGCCACCAGTGATGCTTTTGGCGGGAGAACTTACAATGAGCAGTTCTTC
NA	TRBJ2-5	TRBV6-2/TRBV6-3	NA	CASSSYSTPETQYF	TGTGCCAGCAGTTCCTATTCCACGCCTGAGACCCAGTACTTC
TRBD1	TRBJ1-4	TRBV2	NA	CASRHRGANEKLFF	TGTGCCAGCAGACACAGGGGAGCTAATGAAAAACTGTTTTTT